This T cell receptor (beta chain) was identified in a study of neurological immune-mediated disorders. Study-wide results and caveats: Because no CDR3 amino acid sequences were shared across subjects by expanded clones, private repertoires were suggested in all groups.

Trimming cost V 1 base and J 3 bases; bases outside gene matches: 5. CDR3 size: 15 residues. Germline V gene sequence: CDR1 SGHTA, CDR2 FQGNSA. The authors made cDNA by 5'RACE with 10-nucleotide random UMIs. Over 200 million TCR-beta sequences from 15-18 subjects were obtained in each sequencing run. TCRdb itself ran the 5' RACE reads through MiXCR, one entry per CDR3 protein. The data hold over 55,000 distinct CDR3 sequences, with approximately 10% observed a single time. This clonotype was detected only a few times. Its antigen is unidentified. Indicated time point: longitudinal time-point 1 (baseline).

This TCR was recovered from a man between 25 and 39 years old in good health. The chain recombines TRBV7-2 with TRBJ1-2; 7 nucleotides agree with TRBD1. The sequenced sample consisted of PBMCs. The CDR3, as DNA: TGTGCCAGCAGCTTAGATGGGACAGAGTACTATGGCTACACCTTC. It codes for CASSLDGTEYYGYTF. The full variable domain, completed using reference TRBV7-2 and TRBJ1-2, is GAGVSQSPSNKVTEKGKDVELRCDPISGHTALYWYRQSLGQGLEFLIYFQGNSAPDKSGLPSDRFSAERTGGSVSTLTIQRTQQEDSAVYLCASSLDGTEYYGYTFGSGTRLTVV.